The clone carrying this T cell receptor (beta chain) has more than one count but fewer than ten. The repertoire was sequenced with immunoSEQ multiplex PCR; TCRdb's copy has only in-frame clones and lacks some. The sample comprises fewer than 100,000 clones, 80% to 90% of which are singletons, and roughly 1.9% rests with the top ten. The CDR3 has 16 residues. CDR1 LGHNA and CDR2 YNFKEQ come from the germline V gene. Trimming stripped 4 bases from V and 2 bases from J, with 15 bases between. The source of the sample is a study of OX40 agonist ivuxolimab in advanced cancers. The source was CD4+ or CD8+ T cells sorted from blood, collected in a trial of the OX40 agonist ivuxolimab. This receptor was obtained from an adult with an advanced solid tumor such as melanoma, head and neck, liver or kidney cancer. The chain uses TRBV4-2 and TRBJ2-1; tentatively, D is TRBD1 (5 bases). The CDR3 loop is CASSLGLGHAYNEQFF. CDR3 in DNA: TGTGCCAGCAGCCTCGGTTTGGGGCACGCCTACAATGAGCAGTTCTTC.